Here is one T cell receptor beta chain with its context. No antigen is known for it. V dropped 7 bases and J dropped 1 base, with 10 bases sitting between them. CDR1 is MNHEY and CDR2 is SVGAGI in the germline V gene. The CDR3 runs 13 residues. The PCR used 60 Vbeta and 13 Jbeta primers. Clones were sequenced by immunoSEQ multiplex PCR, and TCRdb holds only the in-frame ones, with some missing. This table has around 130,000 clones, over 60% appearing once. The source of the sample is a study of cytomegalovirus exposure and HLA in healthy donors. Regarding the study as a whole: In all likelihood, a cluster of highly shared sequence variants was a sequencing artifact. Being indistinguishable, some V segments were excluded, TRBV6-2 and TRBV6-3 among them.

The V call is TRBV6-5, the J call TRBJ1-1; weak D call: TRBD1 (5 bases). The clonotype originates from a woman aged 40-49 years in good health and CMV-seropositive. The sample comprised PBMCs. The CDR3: CASKRGQNTEAFF. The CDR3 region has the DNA TGTGCCAGCAAACGAGGACAGAACACTGAAGCTTTCTTT.